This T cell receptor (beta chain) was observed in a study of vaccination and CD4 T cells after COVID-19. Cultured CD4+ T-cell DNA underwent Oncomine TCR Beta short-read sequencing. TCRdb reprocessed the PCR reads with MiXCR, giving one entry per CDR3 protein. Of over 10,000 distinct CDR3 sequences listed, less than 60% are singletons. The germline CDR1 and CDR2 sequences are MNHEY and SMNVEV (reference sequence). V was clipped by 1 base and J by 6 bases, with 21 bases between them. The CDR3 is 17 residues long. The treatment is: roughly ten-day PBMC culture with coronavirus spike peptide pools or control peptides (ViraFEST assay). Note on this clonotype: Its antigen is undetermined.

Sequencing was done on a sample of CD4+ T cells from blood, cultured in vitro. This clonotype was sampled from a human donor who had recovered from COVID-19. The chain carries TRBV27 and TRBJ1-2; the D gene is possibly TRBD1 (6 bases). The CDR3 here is CASSLLAVTGTPDGYTF. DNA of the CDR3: TGTGCCAGCAGTTTATTGGCCGTTACAGGGACCCCGGATGGCTACACCTTC.